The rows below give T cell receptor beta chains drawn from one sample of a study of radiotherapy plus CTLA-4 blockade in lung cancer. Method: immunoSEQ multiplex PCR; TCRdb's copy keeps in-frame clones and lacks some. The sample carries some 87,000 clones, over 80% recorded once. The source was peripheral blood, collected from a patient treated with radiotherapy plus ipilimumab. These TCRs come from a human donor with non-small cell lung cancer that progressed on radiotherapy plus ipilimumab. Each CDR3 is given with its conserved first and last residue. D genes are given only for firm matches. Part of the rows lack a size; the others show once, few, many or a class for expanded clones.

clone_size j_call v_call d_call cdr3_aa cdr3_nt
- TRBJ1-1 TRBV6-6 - CASRLVDRPHTEAFF TGTGCCAGCAGATTAGTTGACAGGCCCCACACTGAAGCTTTCTTT
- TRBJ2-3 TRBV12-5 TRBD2 CASAGLAGFTQYF TGTGCTAGCGCGGGACTAGCGGGGTTTACGCAGTATTTT
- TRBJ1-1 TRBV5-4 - CASSSPPNTEAFF TGTGCCAGCAGCTCCCCCCCGAACACTGAAGCTTTCTTT
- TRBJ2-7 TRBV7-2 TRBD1 CASSLHRGYEQYF TGTGCCAGCAGCTTACACAGGGGGTACGAGCAGTACTTC
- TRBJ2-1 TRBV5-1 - CASSFGGSEYNEQFF TGCGCCAGCAGCTTTGGGGGGTCGGAATACAATGAGCAGTTCTTC
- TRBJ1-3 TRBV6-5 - CASRNNPYSGNTIYF TGTGCCAGCAGAAATAACCCGTACTCTGGAAACACCATATATTTT
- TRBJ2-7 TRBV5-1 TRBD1 CASSLTGGYEQYF TGCGCCAGCAGCTTGACAGGGGGCTACGAGCAGTACTTC
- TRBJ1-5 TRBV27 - CASSLSTAGTAQPQHF TGTGCCAGCAGTTTATCCACTGCCGGGACGGCTCAGCCCCAGCATTTT
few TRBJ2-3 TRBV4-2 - CASSQDGQVRTDTQYF TGTGCCAGCAGCCAAGACGGGCAGGTCAGGACAGATACGCAGTATTTT
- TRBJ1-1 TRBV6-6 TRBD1 CASSWTGSFNTEAFF TGTGCCAGCAGCTGGACAGGGAGTTTCAACACTGAAGCTTTCTTT
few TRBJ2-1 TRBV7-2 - CASSPSALLNEQFF TGTGCCAGCAGCCCGAGTGCCCTCCTCAATGAGCAGTTCTTC
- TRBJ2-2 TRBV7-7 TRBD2 CASSPGLAGNTGELFF TGTGCCAGCAGCCCGGGACTAGCGGGGAACACCGGGGAGCTGTTTTTT
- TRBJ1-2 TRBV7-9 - CASSLYVREGDGYTF TGTGCCAGCAGCTTATACGTCAGGGAAGGCGATGGCTACACCTTC
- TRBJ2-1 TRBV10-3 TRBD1 CAISENPGQGVTSSYNEQFF TGTGCCATCAGTGAGAATCCGGGACAGGGGGTAACTAGCTCCTACAATGAGCAGTTCTTC
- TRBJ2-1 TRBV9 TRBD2 CASKGLGNEQFF TGTGCCAGCAAAGGACTAGGTAATGAGCAGTTCTTC
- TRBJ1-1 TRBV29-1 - CSAEEAEAFF TGCAGCGCGGAGGAGGCCGAAGCTTTCTTT
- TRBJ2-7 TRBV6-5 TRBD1 CASTYTGGPSYEQYF TGTGCCAGCACCTATACAGGGGGCCCCTCCTACGAGCAGTACTTC
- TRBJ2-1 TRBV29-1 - CSVPGWGYNEQFF TGCAGCGTCCCGGGGTGGGGCTACAATGAGCAGTTCTTC
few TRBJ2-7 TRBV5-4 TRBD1 CASSIGTAYEQYF TGTGCCAGCAGCATCGGGACAGCCTACGAGCAGTACTTC
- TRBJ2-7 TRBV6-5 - CASRTGYYEQYF TGTGCCAGCAGGACAGGTTACTACGAGCAGTACTTC
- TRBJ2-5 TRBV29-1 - CSVEVQETQYF TGCAGCGTTGAAGTCCAAGAGACCCAGTACTTC
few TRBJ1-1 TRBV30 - CAWIGGMNTEAFF TGTGCCTGGATCGGGGGAATGAACACTGAAGCTTTCTTT
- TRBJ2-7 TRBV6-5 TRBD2 CASRQLAGVNEQYF TGTGCCAGCAGGCAGTTGGCGGGAGTGAACGAGCAGTACTTC
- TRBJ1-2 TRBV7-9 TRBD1 CASSPGQGIYGYTF TGTGCCAGCAGCCCGGGACAGGGGATCTATGGCTACACCTTC
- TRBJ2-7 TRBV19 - CASSIALGGIYEQYF TGTGCCAGTAGTATAGCCCTCGGGGGTATCTACGAGCAGTACTTC
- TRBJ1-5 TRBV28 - CASRDINQPQHF TGTGCCAGCAGGGACATCAATCAGCCCCAGCATTTT
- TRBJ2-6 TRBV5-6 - CASSLDGTSGANVLTF TGTGCCAGCAGCTTGGACGGGACATCTGGGGCCAACGTCCTGACTTTC
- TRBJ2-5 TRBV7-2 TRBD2 CASSLGRADQETQYF TGTGCCAGCAGCTTGGGGAGGGCCGACCAAGAGACCCAGTACTTC
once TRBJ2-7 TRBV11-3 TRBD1 CASSLGQGAGYEQYF TGTGCCAGCAGCTTAGGACAGGGGGCCGGTTACGAGCAGTACTTC
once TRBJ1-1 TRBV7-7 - CASSLTRNTEAFF TGTGCTAGCAGCTTAACCAGGAACACTGAAGCTTTCTTT
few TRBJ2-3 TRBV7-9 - CASSLGRGQLGDTQYF TGTGCCAGCAGCTTAGGCAGGGGCCAATTGGGGGATACGCAGTATTTT
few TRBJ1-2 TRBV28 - CASSPLLPGYTF TGTGCCAGCAGCCCCCTACTGCCTGGCTACACCTTC
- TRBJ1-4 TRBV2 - CASKLLATNEKLFF TGTGCCAGCAAGCTGCTAGCAACTAATGAAAAACTGTTTTTT
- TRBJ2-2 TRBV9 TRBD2 CASSFSYSGTNTGELFF TGTGCCAGCAGCTTTAGCTATAGCGGGACGAACACCGGGGAGCTGTTTTTT
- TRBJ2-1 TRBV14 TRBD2 CASSQGTSNEQFF TGTGCCAGCAGCCAAGGGACTAGCAATGAGCAGTTCTTC
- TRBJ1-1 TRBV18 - CASSPREIPTEAFF TGTGCCAGCTCACCACGGGAGATCCCAACTGAAGCTTTCTTT
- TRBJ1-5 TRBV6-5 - CASRDRVGNQPQHF TGTGCCAGCAGGGACAGAGTGGGGAATCAGCCCCAGCATTTT
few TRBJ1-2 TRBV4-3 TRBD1 CASSQAQGAGGYTF TGCGCCAGCAGCCAAGCCCAGGGGGCGGGAGGCTACACCTTC
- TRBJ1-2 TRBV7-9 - CASSPWELANYGYTF TGTGCCAGCAGCCCCTGGGAGTTAGCTAACTATGGCTACACCTTC
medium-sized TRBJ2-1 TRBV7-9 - CASSMVDNEQFF TGTGCCAGCAGCATGGTGGACAATGAGCAGTTCTTC
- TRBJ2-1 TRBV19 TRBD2 CASSNPSGSLSYNEQFF TGTGCCAGTAGTAACCCTAGCGGGAGCCTCTCCTACAATGAGCAGTTCTTC
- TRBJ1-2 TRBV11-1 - CASSSLGAALHTF TGTGCCAGCAGCTCGTTGGGGGCGGCGCTTCACACCTTC
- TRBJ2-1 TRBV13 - CASSSGLIYNEQFF TGTGCCAGCAGCTCGGGACTGATCTACAATGAGCAGTTCTTC
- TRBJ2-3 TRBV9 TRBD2 CASSVVPSGRGADTQYF TGTGCCAGCAGCGTAGTCCCTAGCGGGAGAGGGGCAGATACGCAGTATTTT
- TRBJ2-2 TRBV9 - CASQQVLGPGELFF TGTGCCAGTCAACAGGTACTTGGACCCGGGGAGCTGTTTTTT
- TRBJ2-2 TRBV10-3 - CAINGAANTGELFF TGTGCCATCAATGGGGCGGCCAACACCGGGGAGCTGTTTTTT
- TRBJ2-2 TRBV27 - CASSTGFSGELFF TGTGCCAGCTCTACAGGGTTCAGCGGGGAGCTGTTTTTT
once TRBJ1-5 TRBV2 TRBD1 CASSVTGGSNQPQHF TGTGCCAGCAGTGTAACAGGGGGGAGCAATCAGCCCCAGCATTTT
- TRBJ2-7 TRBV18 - CASSPIRESAYEQYF TGTGCCAGCTCCCCCATTAGGGAATCTGCCTACGAGCAGTACTTC
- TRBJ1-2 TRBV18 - CASSPDRAYGYTF TGTGCCAGCTCCCCGGACCGGGCCTATGGCTACACCTTC
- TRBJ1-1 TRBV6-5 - CASSYSQVLPEAFF TGTGCCAGCAGTTACTCGCAGGTCCTCCCTGAAGCTTTCTTT
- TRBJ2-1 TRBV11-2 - CASSLVLYNEQFF TGTGCCAGCAGCTTAGTTCTCTACAATGAGCAGTTCTTC
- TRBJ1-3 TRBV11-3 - CASSLDIQDRNTIYF TGTGCCAGCAGCTTAGATATCCAGGACCGAAACACCATATATTTT
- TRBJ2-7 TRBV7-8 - CASSLLSGSSYEQYF TGTGCCAGCAGCTTATTATCGGGCAGTTCCTACGAGCAGTACTTC
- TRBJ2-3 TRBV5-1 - CASSSGQGTDTQYF TGCGCCAGCAGCTCGGGGCAGGGAACAGATACGCAGTATTTT